This TCR beta chain was identified during a study of cytomegalovirus exposure and HLA in healthy donors. Use of 60 Vbeta and 13 Jbeta primers characterized the PCR. The repertoire was sequenced with immunoSEQ multiplex PCR; TCRdb's copy has only in-frame clones and lacks some. The sample includes approximately 120,000 clones, about 73% of them seen just once. The CDR3 spans 16 residues. The V and J ends lost 5 bases and 2 bases, in that order; junction bases with no gene match: 11. Germline CDR1 and CDR2: KGHSH and LQKENI. What was sequenced was PBMCs. The receptor comes from a woman aged 45-59 years in good health and CMV-seropositive. This chain links TRBV18 with TRBJ2-5, with 7 bases aligning to TRBD1. The CDR3 region has the DNA TGTGCCAGCTCATTCTCGACAGGGCGGACGCAAGAGACCCAGTACTTC. Its translation is CASSFSTGRTQETQYF.